A single sample is the source of the 32 T cell receptor beta chains below, sequenced in a study of shared clonotypes between healthy human individuals. The data were produced by immunoSEQ multiplex PCR, yet TCRdb's version contains in-frame clones alone and is incomplete. The profile shows around 1,100,000 clones, approximately 77% of them singletons. Sample: memory CD4+ T cells from PBMCs. Subset given: CD45RA-negative fraction. These receptors came from a man aged 18 to 29 in good health. Some clones in this sample may be carry-over from other donors' samples.

CDR3 residues: CASSISGDANTGELFF. CDR3 coding DNA: TGCGCCAGCAGCATTAGCGGGGACGCGAACACCGGGGAGCTGTTTTTT. The chain links TRBV5-1 to TRBJ2-2; 8 nucleotides line up with TRBD2. V lost 4 bases to trimming and J lost 0 bases; unmatched junction nucleotides: 5. The CDR3 has 16 amino acids. Germline V gives CDR1 SGHRS, CDR2 YFSETQ.

Worth noting for this clone: Other DNA sequences in this specimen translate into the identical CDR3. This chain connects TRBV5-1 to TRBJ1-1; D is unresolved. This CDR3 comprises 13 residues. V was shortened by 1 base and J by 0 bases, with 4 bases between the two germline ends. Germline V gene data show CDR1 as SGHRS and CDR2 as YFSETQ. The CDR3 nucleotides read TGCGCCAGCAGCTTGTCAATGAACACTGAAGCTTTCTTT. It specifies CASSLSMNTEAFF.

V gene TRBV19 combines with J gene TRBJ1-5, with D unresolved. This CDR3 region has 13 residues. From germline, CDR1 is LNHDA and CDR2 SQIVND (reference sequence). The germline V and J ends were trimmed by 5 bases and 9 bases, with 14 bases remaining between them. The CDR3 sequence: CASSEGGLRPQHF. CDR3 sequence (DNA): TGTGCCAGTAGTGAGGGCGGGTTACGGCCCCAGCATTTT.

The rearrangement uses TRBV11-3 and TRBJ2-2, with 12 nucleotides matching TRBD1. The germline gives CDR1 SGHNT, CDR2 YENEEA. Trimming cost V 3 bases and J 1 base; bases outside gene matches: 9. The CDR3 extends over 19 amino acids. This CDR3 is CASSFGDRGRPWNTGELFF. The DNA of the CDR3 is TGTGCCAGCAGCTTTGGGGACAGGGGGCGGCCCTGGAACACCGGGGAGCTGTTTTTT.

The chain uses TRBV4-3 and TRBJ2-3; D might be TRBD1 or TRBD2, each matching 5 bases. Germline V gene data show CDR1 as LGHNA and CDR2 as YSLEER. V dropped 2 bases and J dropped 2 bases, with 32 bases sitting between them. The CDR3 is made up of 22 amino acids. CDR3 bases: TGCGCCAGCAGCCAACCAAAATCGGGACGGGCTACAAATGGAATTTTCACAGATACGCAGTATTTT. This translates into CASSQPKSGRATNGIFTDTQYF.

This clone showed up just a few times. CDR3 region: CASSRTRGSGGLAKNIQYF. CDR3 nucleotides: TGTGCCAGCTCACGTACCAGAGGGAGTGGCGGTCTAGCCAAAAACATTCAGTACTTC. This sequence joins TRBV18 and TRBJ2-4; tentatively, D is TRBD2 (5 bases). Trimming pared 4 bases from V and 0 bases from J, leaving 22 bases between. CDR1 is KGHSH and CDR2 is LQKENI in the germline V gene. CDR3 length: 19 amino acids.

The rearrangement joins TRBV19 to TRBJ2-3; 7 positions agree with TRBD2. Germline CDR1 reads LNHDA; CDR2 reads SQIVND (reference sequence). The CDR3 extends over 16 amino acids. V was pared by 4 bases and J by 2 bases, with 9 bases of the junction left unmatched. The CDR3 protein is CASSTDRRGITDTQYF. The CDR3 nucleotides are TGTGCCAGTAGTACCGATAGGCGGGGGATCACAGATACGCAGTATTTT.

DNA of the CDR3: TGTGCCAGCAGCGTGGGACTAGCGGACTACGAGCAGTACTTC. It translates to CASSVGLADYEQYF. The chain joins TRBV9 to TRBJ2-7, with 11 positions matching TRBD2. V was clipped by 2 bases and J by 3 bases; unmatched bases: 1. This CDR3 has 14 amino acids. The V gene's germline CDR1 is SGDLS and CDR2 YYNGEE.

The rearrangement links TRBV9 to TRBJ2-1; D uncertain. Germline lookup yields CDR1 SGDLS and CDR2 YYNGEE. The V gene lost 4 bases and the J gene lost 8 bases, with 16 bases spanning the gap. The CDR3 spans 14 residues. The CDR3 DNA follows: TGTGCCAGCAGCTTCGGGCCACAAAGGGATGAGCAGTTCTTC. The encoded protein is CASSFGPQRDEQFF.

This clone has just a few counts. This chain joins TRBV28 and TRBJ1-2; D is uncertain. Trimming left V 3 bases short and J 3 bases short, with 8 bases between. The CDR3 contains 13 residues. Germline V gene lookup returns CDR1 MDHEN and CDR2 SYDVKM. CDR3 region: CASSFEDDYGYTF. The CDR3 DNA reads as TGTGCCAGCAGTTTTGAGGACGACTATGGCTACACCTTC.

The chain has TRBV19 and TRBJ1-5, with 9 bases identical to TRBD1. This CDR3 contains 14 residues. In germline, CDR1 is LNHDA, CDR2 SQIVND (reference sequence). The V and J ends lost 7 bases and 2 bases, in that order; junction bases with no gene match: 3. The CDR3 loop is CASNRDRGNQPQHF. CDR3 nucleotide sequence: TGTGCCAGTAACCGGGACAGGGGCAATCAGCCCCAGCATTTT. Full variable domain (outside the CDR3, taken from reference TRBV19 and TRBJ1-5): DGGITQSPKYLFRKEGQNVTLSCEQNLNHDAMYWYRQDPGQGLRLIYYSQIVNDFQKGDIAEGYSVSREKKESFPLTVTSAQKNPTAFYLCASNRDRGNQPQHFGDGTRLSIL.

The chain has TRBV9 and TRBJ2-1; D is undetermined. Germline-derived CDR1 and CDR2 are SGDLS and YYNGEE. This CDR3 contains 13 residues. Trimming left V 4 bases short and J 5 bases short, with 10 bases between. The CDR3 is CASSPIFDNEQFF. CDR3 bases: TGTGCCAGCAGCCCCATATTCGACAATGAGCAGTTCTTC.

The chain carries TRBV28 and TRBJ1-3; D remains ambiguous. CDR3 length equals 13 residues. Deletions cut 2 bases from V and 8 bases from J, with 10 bases between. Germline lookup yields CDR1 MDHEN and CDR2 SYDVKM. CDR3 in DNA: TGTGCCAGCAGTTTAGGAGGAGTAGACACCATATATTTT. This translates into CASSLGGVDTIYF.

V usage is TRBV5-6 and J usage is TRBJ1-2; 9 bases are a match to TRBD1. The germline V gene has CDR1 SGHDT and CDR2 YYEEEE. V gave up 4 bases and J gave up 2 bases; unmatched junction bases: 3. This CDR3 is built from 14 residues. This CDR3 reads CASSPTGGNYGYTF. CDR3 DNA sequence: TGTGCCAGCAGCCCTACAGGGGGCAACTATGGCTACACCTTC.

This chain uses TRBV28 with TRBJ2-7; a possible D gene is TRBD2 (6 bases). CDR1 and CDR2 from the germline V gene are MDHEN and SYDVKM. The ends were cut back, 5 bases at V and 6 bases at J, with 11 bases in the middle. There are 12 residues in the CDR3. Here the CDR3 reads CASSLTSSEQYF. The DNA of the CDR3 is TGTGCCAGCAGTCTTACTAGCAGCGAGCAGTACTTC.

CDR3 sequence reads: CATSREDGNEQFF. The CDR3 bases are TGTGCCACCAGCAGAGAGGATGGCAATGAGCAGTTCTTC. V is TRBV15 and J is TRBJ2-1; D gene unclear. V was pared by 0 bases and J by 6 bases, with 6 bases between. Germline assignment: CDR1 LNHNV and CDR2 YYDKDF (reference sequence). This CDR3 region has 13 residues.

The V gene is TRBV7-9, the J gene TRBJ2-3, with 7 nucleotides matching TRBD1. CDR1 and CDR2 (germline): SEHNR, FQNEAQ (reference sequence). The length of the CDR3 is 15 residues. Trimming cost V 1 base and J 4 bases; bases outside gene matches: 5. The CDR3 DNA reads TGTGCCAGCAGCTTAGTAGGGCAGGGGGCAGATACGCAGTATTTT. The encoded protein is CASSLVGQGADTQYF. Variable domain in full (rest from reference TRBV7-9 and TRBJ2-3): DTGVSQNPRHKITKRGQNVTFRCDPISEHNRLYWYRQTLGQGPEFLTYFQNEAQLEKSRLLSDRFSAERPKGSFSTLEIQRTEQGDSAMYLCASSLVGQGADTQYFGPGTRLTVL.

The chain carries TRBV30 and TRBJ2-3; weak D call: TRBD2 (6 bases). The CDR3 is 17 residues long. Trimming left V 0 bases short and J 4 bases short, with 20 bases between. Germline CDR1 GTSNPN, CDR2 SVGIG (reference sequence). DNA of the CDR3: TGTGCCTGGAGTGTAGGCGGGGCGACAATTAGCGCAGATACGCAGTATTTT. As protein: CAWSVGGATISADTQYF.

The rearrangement links TRBV28 to TRBJ2-1; 8 bases map to TRBD2. J gave up 0 bases and V 7 bases, and 8 bases lay outside the gene matches. This CDR3 is built from 16 residues. The V gene's germline CDR1 is MDHEN and CDR2 SYDVKM. The CDR3 sequence: CASTPSGTSSYNEQFF. The CDR3, as DNA: TGTGCCAGCACCCCATCCGGGACTAGCTCCTACAATGAGCAGTTCTTC.

This clone appeared a few times. The chain has TRBV30 and TRBJ1-1; D is unclear. V gave up 0 bases and J gave up 5 bases, with 22 bases separating them. CDR1 and CDR2 (germline): GTSNPN, SVGIG (reference sequence). The CDR3 length is 17 residues. CDR3: CAWSVSFGDTRRTEAFF. In nucleotides, the CDR3 is TGTGCCTGGAGTGTTTCTTTCGGAGACACTCGAAGAACTGAAGCTTTCTTT.

The chain uses TRBV7-6 and TRBJ2-1, with 7 bases aligning to TRBD1. Germline trimming cut 5 bases from V and 12 bases from J; bases unmatched to any gene: 10. The CDR3 contains 13 residues. CDR1 and CDR2 (germline): SGHVS, FNYEAQ. The CDR3 nucleotides read TGTGCCAGCAGCCCTACAGGGGCGGTAGGGCAGTTCTTC. Translated, it gives CASSPTGAVGQFF. Using reference TRBV7-6 and TRBJ2-1 for the parts outside the CDR3, the full variable domain is GAGVSQSPRYKVTKRGQDVALRCDPISGHVSLYWYRQALGQGPEFLTYFNYEAQQDKSGLPNDRFSAERPEGSISTLTIQRTEQRDSAMYRCASSPTGAVGQFFGPGTRLTVL.

J is TRBJ2-7 and V is TRBV29-1, with 7 bases matching TRBD1. J gave up 4 bases and V 6 bases, and 9 bases lay outside the gene matches. Germline loops: CDR1 SQVTM, CDR2 ANQGSEA. CDR3 size: 13 residues. As DNA, the CDR3 is TGCAGCGTGTCAACAATACAGGGGTACGAGCAGTACTTC. Translating gives CSVSTIQGYEQYF.

CDR3 sequence (DNA): TGTGCCAGCAGCCAGTTAGACGGACGGAATTCACCCCTCCACTTT. Protein: CASSQLDGRNSPLHF. This sequence joins TRBV7-9 and TRBJ1-6; D is unclear. V was pared by 5 bases and J by 7 bases, with 15 bases between. This CDR3 region has 15 residues. CDR1 is SEHNR and CDR2 is FQNEAQ in the germline V gene (reference sequence).

The V and J genes are TRBV18 and TRBJ1-4, with 8 bases aligning to TRBD1. After removal of 4 bases from V and 2 bases from J, the junction contained 6 bases not matched to a gene. The CDR3 is made up of 16 amino acids. In germline, CDR1 is KGHSH, CDR2 LQKENI. CDR3 nucleotide sequence: TGTGCCAGCTCACTCCAGGGGGACAGGACTAATGAAAAACTGTTTTTT. This codes for CASSLQGDRTNEKLFF.

This clone was counted ten times or more. This CDR3 reads CASTRVSSTDTQYF. The CDR3, as DNA: TGTGCCAGCACAAGGGTATCTAGCACAGATACGCAGTATTTT. The gene calls are TRBV2 and TRBJ2-3; no firm D call. Germline-derived CDR1 and CDR2 are SNHLY and FYNNEI. The CDR3 loop spans 14 amino acids. V dropped 7 bases and J dropped 0 bases, with 11 bases sitting between them.

V is TRBV11-2 and J is TRBJ2-7; D is ambiguous. Germline loops: CDR1 SGHAT, CDR2 FQNNGV. Trimming removed 5 bases at V and 3 bases at J, with 14 bases between. This CDR3 region has 14 residues. The CDR3 nucleotides are TGTGCCAGCAGCCCTCGGTTCGACGGCTACGAGCAGTACTTC. Translated, it gives CASSPRFDGYEQYF.

This clone was seen only once. This chain uses TRBV11-2 with TRBJ1-1, with D unclear. Germline CDR1 SGHAT, CDR2 FQNNGV. Between the trimmed V and J ends, which lost 1 base and 6 bases, there was a span of 15 bases. This CDR3 contains 15 residues. This CDR3 reads CASSLVELRISEAFF. CDR3 bases: TGTGCCAGCAGCTTAGTAGAGTTGAGGATTTCTGAAGCTTTCTTT. Full variable domain (remainder filled in from reference TRBV11-2 and TRBJ1-1): EAGVAQSPRYKIIEKRQSVAFWCNPISGHATLYWYQQILGQGPKLLIQFQNNGVVDDSQLPKDRFSAERLKGVDSTLKIQPAKLEDSAVYLCASSLVELRISEAFFGQGTRLTVV.

This clone was recorded a few times. The V and J genes are TRBV28 and TRBJ2-5; 15 bases map to TRBD2. CDR3 length equals 18 residues. Trimming removed 5 bases from V and 4 bases from J; junction bases left unmatched: 11. Germline CDR1 reads MDHEN; CDR2 reads SYDVKM. CDR3 nucleotides: TGTGCCAGCAGTCTACCCCGGGGACTAGCGGGAGGTATAGAGACCCAGTACTTC. Its protein is CASSLPRGLAGGIETQYF.

This clone was picked up a small number of times. V and J are TRBV6-1 and TRBJ1-1; weak D call: TRBD1 (5 bases). V was cut by 7 bases and J by 4 bases, with 16 bases left in between. Germline CDR1 and CDR2: MNHNS and SASEGT. The CDR3 sequence is 14 residues long. CDR3 sequence (DNA): TGTGCCAGCACCACCAGGACGGGGGTCACTGAAGCTTTCTTT. It encodes CASTTRTGVTEAFF.

This chain uses TRBV19 with TRBJ1-2; D is unresolved. CDR1 and CDR2 from the germline V gene are LNHDA and SQIVND (reference sequence). The V gene lost 6 bases and the J gene lost 0 bases, with 8 bases spanning the gap. The CDR3 is made up of 13 amino acids. CDR3 residues: CASSLGTNYGYTF. CDR3 nucleotide sequence: TGTGCCAGTAGCCTAGGGACTAACTATGGCTACACCTTC.

Remarks on this clone: Additional DNA sequences in this sample encode the identical CDR3. CDR3 amino acids: CASSPQGAGETQYF. CDR3 in DNA: TGCGCCAGCAGCCCGCAGGGGGCCGGGGAGACCCAGTACTTC. This chain uses TRBV5-1 with TRBJ2-5, with 8 bases fitting TRBD1. V was pared by 4 bases and J by 5 bases, with 7 bases of the junction left unmatched. CDR3 length: 14 amino acids. Per the germline V gene, CDR1 is SGHRS and CDR2 is YFSETQ.

As for this clone: The same CDR3 also results from other DNA sequences found in this sample. J is TRBJ2-3 and V is TRBV20-1; no reliable D call. Germline V gives CDR1 DFQATT, CDR2 SNEGSKA (reference sequence). The V end was cut by 2 bases, the J end by 6 bases, with 6 bases between. The CDR3 spans 11 residues. DNA for the CDR3: TGCAGTGCTAGAACTGGGGATACGCAGTATTTT. Residues: CSARTGDTQYF.